The source of this TCR beta chain is a study of shared clonotypes between healthy human individuals. Positively selected for CCR7, the CD45RO-negative cells used as naive CD8 cells excluded terminally differentiated effector memory CD45RA+ cells. Libraries were prepared by immunoSEQ multiplex PCR; TCRdb keeps only in-frame clonotypes and omits some of them. The sample holds more than 550,000 clones; 92% are singletons and the top ten take approximately 22%. CDR1 is MNHEY and CDR2 is SMNVEV in the germline V gene (reference sequence). The CDR3 runs to 15 residues. Trimming shortened V by 4 bases and J by 4 bases, and 14 bases separated the two germline ends.

This clonotype was obtained from a man younger than 40 in good health. The specimen was naive CD8+ T cells sorted from blood. The chain combines TRBV27 with TRBJ2-1; no clear D. The CDR3 coding sequence is TGTGCCAGCAGTTCTACCTCCCAGATATACAATGAGCAGTTCTTC. Translated: CASSSTSQIYNEQFF.